This T cell receptor (beta chain) was identified in a study of Ad26.COV2.S vaccination and SARS-CoV-2 variants. Study background: Vaccine-arm donor from the placebo-controlled COV1001 Ad26.COV2.S trial. Once, or twice with 56 days between doses, Ad26.COV2.S was given intramuscularly.

V lost 2 bases to trimming and J lost 5 bases, with 11 bases between them. The CDR3 consists of 14 residues. Germline values: CDR1 LNHDA, CDR2 SQIVND (reference sequence). The sample's treatment: 15 to 20 received Ad26.COV2.S at low or high dose, single or two shots; five or six received placebo; per-sample allocation not given. The investigators took samples on day 63 after the first vaccine or placebo injection. Produced via immunoSEQ multiplex PCR; TCRdb's table is partial and in-frame only. The repertoire holds 400,000 or so clones, with approximately 86% as singletons. This chain uses TRBV19 with TRBJ2-3; D is perhaps TRBD1 (5 bases). The sequence was obtained from a person between 18 and 60 years old who received the Ad26.COV2.S COVID-19 vaccine or a placebo. Sequencing used peripheral blood, obtained in a trial of Ad26.COV2.S vaccine versus placebo. The CDR3 nucleotides are TGTGCCAGTAGTATACCCGGACATCGAGATACGCAGTATTTT. Translating gives CASSIPGHRDTQYF.